What follows are 4 T cell receptor beta chains derived from one specimen sequenced in a study of cytomegalovirus exposure and HLA in healthy donors. Primers included in the PCR were 60 Vbeta and 13 Jbeta primers. Using immunoSEQ multiplex PCR, the repertoire was profiled, and TCRdb retains in-frame clones only, with some absent. This sample has 180,000 or so clones, with 70% to 90% found just once. The sequencing sample was made of PBMCs. The receptors were gathered from a young man in good health and CMV-seropositive.

The V and J genes are TRBV9 and TRBJ1-1, with D tentatively TRBD1 (5 bases). V was clipped by 0 bases and J by 4 bases, with 13 bases between them. This CDR3 comprises 15 residues. CDR1 is SGDLS, CDR2 YYNGEE, per germline. For the CDR3, the DNA is TGTGCCAGCAGCGTAGGGGGGATGGGGGGCACTGAAGCTTTCTTT. This translates into CASSVGGMGGTEAFF.

The chain uses TRBV9 and TRBJ1-2, with 8 bases identical to TRBD1. The germline CDR1 and CDR2 sequences are SGDLS and YYNGEE. V lost 0 bases to trimming and J lost 7 bases; unmatched junction nucleotides: 8. This CDR3 is built from 15 residues. CDR3 loop: CASSVESGGSSGYTF. The CDR3 DNA is TGTGCCAGCAGCGTAGAGTCAGGGGGCTCGAGTGGCTACACCTTC.

The rearrangement uses TRBV5-1 and TRBJ2-1; 8 nucleotides line up with TRBD2. CDR1 and CDR2 (germline): SGHRS, YFSETQ. V shed 4 bases and J 4 bases; nucleotides not matched to a gene: 7. This CDR3 spans 15 amino acids. CDR3 nucleotide sequence: TGCGCCAGCAGCCCCGGGGGGGCTGCTTACAATGAGCAGTTCTTC. Encoded protein: CASSPGGAAYNEQFF.

The CDR3 is CASSWSSSSYNEQFF. The DNA of the CDR3 is TGTGCCAGCAGCTGGAGTAGTAGCTCCTACAATGAGCAGTTCTTC. The chain joins TRBV7-3 to TRBJ2-1; D is undetermined. This CDR3 contains 15 residues. The germline CDR1 and CDR2 sequences are SGHTA and FQGTGA. The ends were cut back, 4 bases at V and 0 bases at J, with 10 bases in the middle.